These 30 T cell receptor beta chains originate from one sample sequenced in a study of neurological immune-mediated disorders. A single record per CDR3 protein comes from TCRdb applying MiXCR to the 5' RACE reads. The profile covers tens of thousands of distinct CDR3 sequences, with around 3.5% appearing a single time and just under 3% taken by the ten largest. The sample consisted of PBMCs. These receptors came from a woman aged 50 to 65 with multiple sclerosis.

This clonotype was seen ten or more times. CDR3 bases: TGTGCCAGCAGTAGGTTGGGACATCTCATGACAGGGACTACGAATTCACCCCTCCACTTT. Translating it yields CASSRLGHLMTGTTNSPLHF. The gene calls are TRBV5-6 and TRBJ1-6; 7 bases are a match to TRBD1. V shed 5 bases and J 7 bases; nucleotides not matched to a gene: 24. This CDR3 has 20 residues. Germline V gene data show CDR1 as SGHDT and CDR2 as YYEEEE.

The table lists this clonotype with many counts. The CDR3 loop reads CASSLSRGGPTRELFF. The CDR3 DNA follows: TGTGCCAGCAGTTTAAGCCGCGGGGGCCCCACGAGGGAGCTGTTTTTT. The chain combines TRBV28 with TRBJ2-2; a possible D gene is TRBD2 (7 bases). The CDR3 length is 16 residues. The V end lost 2 bases, the J end lost 9 bases, and 19 bases lay between the germline ends. Per the germline V gene, CDR1 is MDHEN and CDR2 is SYDVKM.

The chain combines TRBV20-1 with TRBJ2-7; 7 bases fit TRBD2. There are 13 residues in the CDR3. With V trimmed by 3 bases and J by 6 bases, 8 bases remained unmatched. Germline CDR1 reads DFQATT; CDR2 reads SNEGSKA (reference sequence). The chain's CDR3 is CSASLAGQGEQYF. In DNA form, the CDR3 reads TGCAGTGCTAGCTTAGCGGGTCAGGGCGAGCAGTACTTC.

This clonotype was counted between two and nine times. A single base separates this from a much larger clone, so it may be a read error. The chain carries TRBV12-3 or TRBV12-4 and TRBJ1-5; D is ambiguous. Trimming stripped 2 bases from V and 4 bases from J, with 6 bases between. The CDR3 extends over 13 amino acids. The CDR3 region has the DNA TGTGCCAGCAGTTTAATCCCAAATCAGCCCCAGCATTTT. The encoded protein is CASSLIPNQPQHF.

This clonotype was seen repeatedly, ten times or more. The CDR3: CSAGTSVGRPDTQYF. Here the CDR3 DNA reads TGCAGTGCGGGGACTAGCGTAGGGAGGCCAGATACGCAGTATTTT. This sequence joins TRBV20-1 and TRBJ2-3; 10 nucleotides agree with TRBD2. This CDR3 has 15 amino acids. V trimming: 6 bases; J trimming: 4 bases; junction bases outside the gene matches: 10. CDR1 and CDR2 (germline): DFQATT, SNEGSKA (reference sequence).

This clonotype came up many times. This chain joins TRBV20-1 and TRBJ2-2; TRBD2 aligns across 9 bases. This CDR3 contains 13 residues. The ends lost 6 bases at V and 6 bases at J; junction bases unmatched: 5. Germline-derived CDR1 and CDR2 are DFQATT and SNEGSKA (reference sequence). The CDR3 DNA sequence: TGCAGTGCGGCTAGCGGGGTTTCCGGGGAGCTGTTTTTT. It codes for CSAASGVSGELFF.

This clonotype was detected ten times or more. The chain recombines TRBV2 with TRBJ2-5; D remains unclear. Trimming took off 2 bases at V and 3 bases at J, with 4 bases between the two ends. Germline assignment: CDR1 SNHLY and CDR2 FYNNEI. CDR3 length equals 12 residues. In DNA form, the CDR3 reads TGTGCCAGCAGTGAACTAGAAGAGACCCAGTACTTC. Its translation is CASSELEETQYF.

This clonotype has ten or more counts. This chain connects TRBV28 to TRBJ2-7, with 7 bases that match TRBD1. With 4 bases clipped from V and 4 bases from J, the junction kept 10 bases outside the gene matches. The CDR3 sequence is 15 residues long. Per germline, CDR1 MDHEN and CDR2 SYDVKM. DNA for the CDR3: TGTGCCAGCAGTTCCGGACAGGTCCGGGCGTACGAGCAGTACTTC. Its protein product is CASSSGQVRAYEQYF.

This clonotype was detected ten times or more. Written as DNA, the CDR3 is TGTGCCAGCCGGGACACTAATAATTCACCCCTCCACTTT. This sequence encodes CASRDTNNSPLHF. The chain uses TRBV5-4 and TRBJ1-6; TRBD1 might be the D (6 bases). V was trimmed by 7 bases and J by 5 bases, leaving 10 bases between them. Germline CDR1 reads SGHNT; CDR2 reads YYREEE (reference sequence). The CDR3 runs to 13 residues.

This clonotype was recorded at least ten times. The V call is TRBV3-1, the J call TRBJ1-3; 7 bases fit TRBD1. This CDR3 has 14 amino acids. V dropped 6 bases and J dropped 1; count of bases not matched to a gene: 3. In germline, CDR1 is LGHDT, CDR2 YNNKEL (reference sequence). In DNA, the CDR3 is TGTGCCAGCAGACACAGGGGATCTGGAAACACCATATATTTT. Translation gives CASRHRGSGNTIYF.

This clonotype was detected ten times or more. The chain links TRBV15 to TRBJ1-1; 8 bases map to TRBD1. The CDR3 has 15 residues. The V and J ends lost 1 base and 1 base, in that order; junction bases with no gene match: 2. Germline V CDR1 and CDR2: LNHNV, YYDKDF (reference sequence). CDR3 coding DNA: TGTGCCACCAGCAGAGGGACAGGGTGGAACACTGAAGCTTTCTTT. As protein: CATSRGTGWNTEAFF.

This clonotype was seen at least ten times. This chain links TRBV6-1 with TRBJ2-1; D unclear. CDR1 and CDR2 from the germline V gene are MNHNS and SASEGT. Trimming took 2 bases from V and 7 from J, leaving 12 bases between them. This CDR3 spans 14 amino acids. The CDR3 region has the DNA TGTGCCAGCAGTGAAAGATCCCCGTTTAATGAGCAGTTCTTC. Translation: CASSERSPFNEQFF.

This clonotype was observed many times. The CDR3 region is CATSRDRSYEQYF. The CDR3 DNA reads TGTGCCACCAGCAGAGATCGGTCTTACGAGCAGTACTTC. The chain carries TRBV15 and TRBJ2-7, with D unresolved. Germline CDR1 LNHNV, CDR2 YYDKDF (reference sequence). V lost 0 bases and J 4 bases, leaving 7 bases between the germline ends. The CDR3 spans 13 residues.

This clonotype appeared many times. The chain links TRBV9 to TRBJ1-4, with 8 bases aligning to TRBD1. CDR3 length equals 15 residues. From germline, CDR1 is SGDLS and CDR2 YYNGEE. J lost 5 bases, V lost 4 bases, and 7 bases had no gene match. This CDR3 reads CASSPRTGQNEKLFF. In nucleotides, the CDR3 is TGTGCCAGCAGCCCGCGGACAGGGCAGAATGAAAAACTGTTTTTT.

This clonotype came up many times. This chain uses TRBV6-5 with TRBJ1-2, with 11 bases fitting TRBD1. This CDR3 is 16 amino acids long. V shed 4 bases and J 10 bases; nucleotides not matched to a gene: 14. CDR1 is MNHEY, CDR2 SVGAGI, per germline. The CDR3 sequence: CASSSIRDRGAELYTF. CDR3 nucleotides: TGTGCCAGCAGTTCGATCCGGGACAGGGGGGCCGAGCTCTACACCTTC.

This clonotype was observed many times. J is TRBJ2-7 and V is TRBV20-1; 10 bases align to TRBD2. The CDR3 is made up of 17 amino acids. Germline lookup yields CDR1 DFQATT and CDR2 SNEGSKA (reference sequence). V was clipped by 3 bases and J by 4 bases; unmatched bases: 15. This chain's CDR3 is CSASSGGQNRLFYEQYF. The CDR3 coding sequence is TGCAGTGCTAGTAGCGGGGGGCAAAATCGACTCTTTTACGAGCAGTACTTC.

This clonotype was found many times. V and J are TRBV6-6 and TRBJ2-7; TRBD2 agrees at 9 bases. The CDR3 covers 16 residues. The J segment lost 7 bases and the V segment lost 0 bases, leaving 10 bases of the junction unmatched. CDR1 is MNHNY and CDR2 is SVGAGI in the germline V gene (reference sequence). The DNA for the CDR3 is TGTGCCAGCAGTTACTCGGTGTTAGCGGGGGCGGGGGAGCAGTACTTC. Amino acids: CASSYSVLAGAGEQYF.

Ten or more counts support this clonotype. The chain carries TRBV3-1 and TRBJ1-1; no clear D. Per the germline V gene, CDR1 is LGHDT and CDR2 is YNNKEL (reference sequence). V lost 0 bases to trimming and J lost 0 bases, with 8 bases between them. This CDR3 has 15 residues. CDR3 in amino acids: CASSQDTTMNTEAFF. The CDR3 coding sequence is TGTGCCAGCAGCCAAGATACTACTATGAACACTGAAGCTTTCTTT.

Ten or more counts support this clonotype. As DNA, the CDR3 is TGTGCCAGCAGTCATAGGAACGAGCAGTACTTC. It translates to CASSHRNEQYF. The chain combines TRBV25-1 with TRBJ2-7, with D hard to call. The length of the CDR3 is 11 residues. CDR1 is MGHDK, CDR2 SYGVNS, per germline. The V and J ends lost 5 bases and 5 bases respectively, with 7 bases between them.

This clonotype has at least ten counts. The rearrangement joins TRBV20-1 to TRBJ1-6; D is ambiguous. Trimming removed 3 bases from V and 2 bases from J, with 11 bases in between. The length of the CDR3 is 15 residues. Per germline, CDR1 DFQATT and CDR2 SNEGSKA (reference sequence). CDR3 sequence: CSARTGRPYNSPLHF. CDR3 sequence (DNA): TGCAGTGCTAGGACGGGGAGGCCCTATAATTCACCCCTCCACTTT.

This clonotype was recorded at least ten times. The chain couples TRBV20-1 to TRBJ2-1; 13 bases map to TRBD2. Unmatched junction bases numbered 10, after V lost 5 bases and J lost 9 bases. The CDR3 extends over 15 amino acids. CDR1 and CDR2 (germline): DFQATT, SNEGSKA (reference sequence). The CDR3 protein is CSAPYTSGGASEQFF. CDR3 DNA sequence: TGCAGTGCTCCTTATACTAGCGGGGGGGCCAGTGAGCAGTTCTTC.

At least ten counts were recorded for this clonotype. The chain links TRBV9 to TRBJ2-5; D may be TRBD1 or TRBD2 (6 bases each). The CDR3 loop spans 14 amino acids. Trimming removed 0 bases from V and 5 bases from J, with 11 bases in between. The germline gives CDR1 SGDLS, CDR2 YYNGEE. CDR3 DNA sequence: TGTGCCAGCAGCGTAGGGGGGGCTTGGGAGACCCAGTACTTC. As protein: CASSVGGAWETQYF.

This clonotype was found many times. The chain is built from TRBV11-2 and TRBJ2-5; 8 positions match TRBD1. This CDR3 is built from 15 residues. With V trimmed by 6 bases and J by 2 bases, 8 bases remained unmatched. CDR1 is SGHAT, CDR2 FQNNGV, per germline. CDR3: CASRRLGQVQETQYF. The CDR3 DNA reads as TGTGCCAGCAGGAGGCTGGGACAGGTACAAGAGACCCAGTACTTC.

This clonotype appeared many times. V is TRBV4-2 and J is TRBJ2-2; D is unresolved. The CDR3 runs to 16 residues. In germline, CDR1 is LGHNA, CDR2 YNFKEQ. V lost 1 base, J lost 4 bases, and 13 bases lay in between. In DNA, the CDR3 is TGTGCCAGCAGCCAAGGACTTCGGAGAGGCACCGGGGAGCTGTTTTTT. Residues: CASSQGLRRGTGELFF.

This clonotype was counted at least ten times. The chain is built from TRBV4-2 and TRBJ2-5; D ambiguous. The germline V gene has CDR1 LGHNA and CDR2 YNFKEQ. This CDR3 region has 13 residues. With 4 bases removed from V and 0 bases from J, the gap between germline ends came to 6 bases. The DNA for the CDR3 is TGTGCCAGCAGCCCGACAAACCAAGAGACCCAGTACTTC. Its protein is CASSPTNQETQYF.

The table lists this clonotype with many counts. This sequence joins TRBV10-3 and TRBJ2-3, with unresolved D. The germline V gene has CDR1 ENHRY and CDR2 SYGVKD. The length of the CDR3 is 15 residues. The V end lost 3 bases, the J end lost 0 bases, and 10 bases lay between the germline ends. CDR3 residues: CAISDDETSTDTQYF. The CDR3 DNA sequence: TGTGCCATCAGTGATGATGAAACTAGCACAGATACGCAGTATTTT.

This clonotype was recorded many times. The chain joins TRBV5-5 to TRBJ2-3; the D gene is possibly TRBD1 (6 bases). The CDR3 covers 14 residues. V dropped 4 bases and J dropped 6 bases, with 15 bases sitting between them. CDR1 is SGHKS and CDR2 is YYEKEE in the germline V gene (reference sequence). The CDR3 here is CASSPVGQTDTQYF. The CDR3 coding sequence is TGTGCCAGCAGCCCCGTCGGACAGACGGATACGCAGTATTTT.

This clonotype has a count of ten or more. The V and J genes are TRBV21-1 and TRBJ2-1; no check of the table's D call, TRBD1, against the DNA was made. TRBV21-1 is a documented pseudogene. This CDR3 contains 13 residues. CDR3 residues: CASEGGDDNEQFF. As DNA, the CDR3 is TGTGCCAGCGAGGGGGGGGACGACAATGAGCAGTTCTTC.

This clonotype showed up many times. The chain combines TRBV20-1 with TRBJ2-3, with TRBD2 identical over 11 bases. This CDR3 spans 17 amino acids. V was pared by 4 bases and J by 0 bases, with 9 bases of the junction left unmatched. Germline V gene data show CDR1 as DFQATT and CDR2 as SNEGSKA (reference sequence). CDR3 sequence: CSAKLAGVLLSTDTQYF. CDR3 DNA sequence: TGCAGTGCTAAACTAGCGGGGGTTCTATTGAGCACAGATACGCAGTATTTT.

This clonotype was seen repeatedly, ten times or more. The CDR3 sequence is CASSPGQGGNNEQFF. The DNA for the CDR3 is TGTGCCAGCAGTCCCGGACAGGGGGGGAATAATGAGCAGTTCTTC. V usage is TRBV2 and J usage is TRBJ2-1, with 10 bases matching TRBD1. The CDR3 totals 15 residues. CDR1 is SNHLY and CDR2 is FYNNEI in the germline V gene. With V trimmed by 5 bases and J by 7 bases, 8 bases remained unmatched.